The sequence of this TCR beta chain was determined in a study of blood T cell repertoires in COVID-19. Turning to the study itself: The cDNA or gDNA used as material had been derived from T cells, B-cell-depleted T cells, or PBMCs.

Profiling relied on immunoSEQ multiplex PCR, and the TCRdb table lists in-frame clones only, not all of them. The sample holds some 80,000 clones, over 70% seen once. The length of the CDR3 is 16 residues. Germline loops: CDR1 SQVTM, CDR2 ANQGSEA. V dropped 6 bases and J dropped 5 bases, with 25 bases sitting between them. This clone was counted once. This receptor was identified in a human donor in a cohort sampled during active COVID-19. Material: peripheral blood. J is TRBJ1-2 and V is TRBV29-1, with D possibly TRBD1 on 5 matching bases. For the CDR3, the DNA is TGCAGCGTGAAAAGGGAGGCCCAGGGTCGTTGGTATGGCTACACCTTC. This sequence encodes CSVKREAQGRWYGYTF.